Listed below are T cell receptor beta chains from one sample, sequenced in a study of shared clonotypes between healthy human individuals. Repertoires were generated with immunoSEQ multiplex PCR, while TCRdb's copy carries only in-frame clones and drops some. The sample gives 2 million to 2.5 million clones, 85% to 95% of which show up once; more than 0.1% is in the top ten. Sequences were obtained from naive CD4+ T cells sorted from blood. Receptors were obtained from a man between 18 and 35 years old in good health. CDR3s include the opening cysteine and the closing phenylalanine or tryptophan. Each record gives: D gene, clone size, V gene, J gene, CDR3 DNA, CDR3 protein. D genes are given only for firm matches. Clone size, where shown, is once, few, many, or a class for clones that have expanded.

d_gene: TRBD2
abundance: NA
v_gene: TRBV15
j_gene: TRBJ2-7
CDR3nt: TGTGCCACCAGCAGAGATTCCGGGCTAGCGGGAGTCCCGAGCTCCTACGAGCAGTACTTC
CDR3aa: CATSRDSGLAGVPSSYEQYF

d_gene: NA
abundance: once
v_gene: TRBV19
j_gene: TRBJ2-7
CDR3nt: TGTGCCAGTACCCCCTCGGGGGCCCGCCGGGGCGAGCAGTACTTC
CDR3aa: CASTPSGARRGEQYF

d_gene: NA
abundance: NA
v_gene: TRBV7-2
j_gene: TRBJ2-1
CDR3nt: TGTGCCAGCTCCCCGGACGGGTTATACAATGAGCAGTTCTTC
CDR3aa: CASSPDGLYNEQFF

d_gene: NA
abundance: once
v_gene: TRBV10-3
j_gene: TRBJ2-2
CDR3nt: TGTGCCATCAGTGAAATCGGTCCCCCGGCCCCCGGGGAGCTGTTTTTT
CDR3aa: CAISEIGPPAPGELFF

d_gene: NA
abundance: NA
v_gene: TRBV30
j_gene: TRBJ2-1
CDR3nt: TGTGCCTGGAGCCCTGACAGGAATGAGCAGTTCTTC
CDR3aa: CAWSPDRNEQFF

d_gene: NA
abundance: NA
v_gene: TRBV5-1
j_gene: TRBJ1-1
CDR3nt: TGCGCCAGCAGCTTACAGGGACCAATGAACACTGAAGCTTTCTTT
CDR3aa: CASSLQGPMNTEAFF

d_gene: TRBD2
abundance: NA
v_gene: TRBV5-1
j_gene: TRBJ2-4
CDR3nt: TGCGCCAGCAGCCAACAACTAGCGGGAGTCCAGCAGTACTTC
CDR3aa: CASSQQLAGVQQYF

d_gene: NA
abundance: NA
v_gene: TRBV7-9
j_gene: TRBJ1-2
CDR3nt: TGTGCCAGCAGCTTAGCGATAGGAGGTTTCGGCTACACCTTC
CDR3aa: CASSLAIGGFGYTF

d_gene: TRBD1
abundance: NA
v_gene: TRBV6-5
j_gene: TRBJ2-7
CDR3nt: TGTGCCAGCAGTAACTACAGGGGGGACTACGAGCAGTACTTC
CDR3aa: CASSNYRGDYEQYF

d_gene: NA
abundance: NA
v_gene: TRBV6-1
j_gene: TRBJ1-1
CDR3nt: TGTGCCAGCAGGAAGGACAATCCGGGGCCTGAAGCTTTCTTT
CDR3aa: CASRKDNPGPEAFF

d_gene: TRBD2
abundance: once
v_gene: TRBV9
j_gene: TRBJ2-3
CDR3nt: TGTGCCAGCAGCGCCGGACTAGCGGTCACAGATACGCAGTATTTT
CDR3aa: CASSAGLAVTDTQYF

d_gene: NA
abundance: NA
v_gene: TRBV27
j_gene: TRBJ1-4
CDR3nt: TGTGCCAGCAGTTTATCTGGTCAGCCACATGAAAAACTGTTTTTT
CDR3aa: CASSLSGQPHEKLFF

d_gene: NA
abundance: NA
v_gene: TRBV19
j_gene: TRBJ1-4
CDR3nt: TGTGCCAGTAGTGCAACGGATGAAAAACTGTTTTTT
CDR3aa: CASSATDEKLFF

d_gene: NA
abundance: NA
v_gene: TRBV15
j_gene: TRBJ2-2
CDR3nt: TGTGCCACCAGCAGAGACGTCAACAGGGAGCTGTTTTTT
CDR3aa: CATSRDVNRELFF

d_gene: NA
abundance: NA
v_gene: TRBV6-1
j_gene: TRBJ1-1
CDR3nt: TGTGCCAGCAGTGAAGTAGTTGGGCGAAGCACTGAAGCTTTCTTT
CDR3aa: CASSEVVGRSTEAFF

d_gene: NA
abundance: NA
v_gene: TRBV7-2
j_gene: TRBJ2-2
CDR3nt: TGTGCCAGCAGCTTAGACGTGGGTAGGGGATATGGGGAGCTGTTTTTT
CDR3aa: CASSLDVGRGYGELFF

d_gene: TRBD1
abundance: NA
v_gene: TRBV28
j_gene: TRBJ2-7
CDR3nt: TGTGCCAGCAGTTTAATGCCCGGACAGGGCAGCTCCTACGAGCAGTACTTC
CDR3aa: CASSLMPGQGSSYEQYF

d_gene: TRBD1
abundance: NA
v_gene: TRBV18
j_gene: TRBJ2-3
CDR3nt: TGTGCCAGCTCACCACCTAAATCAGGGGGCAACACAGATACGCAGTATTTT
CDR3aa: CASSPPKSGGNTDTQYF

d_gene: TRBD2
abundance: NA
v_gene: TRBV11-2
j_gene: TRBJ2-5
CDR3nt: TGTGCCAGCAGCTCCAGACTAGCGGGGAATCAAGAGACCCAGTACTTC
CDR3aa: CASSSRLAGNQETQYF

d_gene: TRBD2
abundance: NA
v_gene: TRBV9
j_gene: TRBJ2-3
CDR3nt: TGTGCCAGCAGCGTCGGGACTAGCCAGAGCACAGATACGCAGTATTTT
CDR3aa: CASSVGTSQSTDTQYF

d_gene: NA
abundance: NA
v_gene: TRBV28
j_gene: TRBJ1-5
CDR3nt: TGTGCCAGCAGACTCCCCAGTGGAGGGGGGGCTCAGCCCCAGCATTTT
CDR3aa: CASRLPSGGGAQPQHF

d_gene: NA
abundance: NA
v_gene: TRBV2
j_gene: TRBJ2-3
CDR3nt: TGTGCCAGCAGTAGCTCAGATACGCAGTATTTT
CDR3aa: CASSSSDTQYF

d_gene: TRBD2
abundance: few
v_gene: TRBV9
j_gene: TRBJ2-1
CDR3nt: TGTGCCAGCAGCTCGTTGGGGGTAGCGGGAGGATCCTACAATGAGCAGTTCTTC
CDR3aa: CASSSLGVAGGSYNEQFF

d_gene: NA
abundance: NA
v_gene: TRBV7-9
j_gene: TRBJ1-2
CDR3nt: TGTGCCAGCAGTTATTCCCGGGACAATCATGGCTATGGCTACACCTTC
CDR3aa: CASSYSRDNHGYGYTF

d_gene: TRBD1
abundance: NA
v_gene: TRBV6-5
j_gene: TRBJ2-3
CDR3nt: TGTGCCAGCAGCCGACAGGGTACTAGCACAGATACGCAGTATTTT
CDR3aa: CASSRQGTSTDTQYF

d_gene: TRBD2
abundance: NA
v_gene: TRBV7-9
j_gene: TRBJ2-1
CDR3nt: TGTGCCAGCAGCTTAGAGGTTGCGGGGGGAGTAAGCAATGAGCAGTTCTTC
CDR3aa: CASSLEVAGGVSNEQFF

d_gene: NA
abundance: once
v_gene: TRBV2
j_gene: TRBJ2-7
CDR3nt: TGTGCCAGCAGTGCACTGGACTCCTACGAGCAGTACTTC
CDR3aa: CASSALDSYEQYF

d_gene: TRBD2
abundance: once
v_gene: TRBV6-5
j_gene: TRBJ2-2
CDR3nt: TGTGCCAGCAACACACGGGGGGTCGGCACCGGGGAGCTGTTTTTT
CDR3aa: CASNTRGVGTGELFF

d_gene: NA
abundance: NA
v_gene: TRBV30
j_gene: TRBJ2-5
CDR3nt: TGTGCCTGCAAGACAGGCCAAGAGACCCAGTACTTC
CDR3aa: CACKTGQETQYF

d_gene: NA
abundance: NA
v_gene: TRBV7-3
j_gene: TRBJ2-2
CDR3nt: TGTGCCAGCAGCTTTGGGGGCGCGACCGGGGAGCTGTTTTTT
CDR3aa: CASSFGGATGELFF

d_gene: NA
abundance: NA
v_gene: TRBV10-3
j_gene: TRBJ2-7
CDR3nt: TGTGCCAGCACCCGACCAGAAGATAGGGAGCAGTACTTC
CDR3aa: CASTRPEDREQYF

d_gene: TRBD1
abundance: NA
v_gene: TRBV25-1
j_gene: TRBJ2-5
CDR3nt: TGTGCCAGCAGCCGACCCGGGACAGGGACTCAAGAGACCCAGTACTTC
CDR3aa: CASSRPGTGTQETQYF

d_gene: TRBD1
abundance: NA
v_gene: TRBV27
j_gene: TRBJ1-1
CDR3nt: TGTGCCAGCAGTTTTGGACGGGACAGGCCGAACACTGAAGCTTTCTTT
CDR3aa: CASSFGRDRPNTEAFF

d_gene: TRBD1
abundance: NA
v_gene: TRBV2
j_gene: TRBJ1-5
CDR3nt: TGTGCCAGCAGTGAAGCGTCAGGGGGCGGGGAGCCCCAGCATTTT
CDR3aa: CASSEASGGGEPQHF

d_gene: NA
abundance: NA
v_gene: TRBV6-4
j_gene: TRBJ1-2
CDR3nt: TGTGCCAGCAGTGAGGGCCAGGCCTTGTCCGGCTACACCTTC
CDR3aa: CASSEGQALSGYTF

d_gene: NA
abundance: once
v_gene: TRBV7-6
j_gene: TRBJ2-7
CDR3nt: TGTGCCAGCAGCTTAGGGGAAGGGGTCCCCTACGAGCAGTACTTC
CDR3aa: CASSLGEGVPYEQYF

d_gene: TRBD1
abundance: NA
v_gene: TRBV27
j_gene: TRBJ2-7
CDR3nt: TGTGCCAGCAGTCAGCCCTACAGGGGGCGCTTGTTGGACGAGCAGTACTTC
CDR3aa: CASSQPYRGRLLDEQYF

d_gene: NA
abundance: NA
v_gene: TRBV5-1
j_gene: TRBJ1-4
CDR3nt: TGCGCCAGCAGCCTACAGGGAGGAACTAATGAAAAACTGTTTTTT
CDR3aa: CASSLQGGTNEKLFF

d_gene: TRBD1
abundance: NA
v_gene: TRBV10-1
j_gene: TRBJ1-1
CDR3nt: TGCGCCAGCAGTCAGGACAGGGGGCACACTGAAGCTTTCTTT
CDR3aa: CASSQDRGHTEAFF

d_gene: NA
abundance: NA
v_gene: TRBV30
j_gene: TRBJ2-3
CDR3nt: TGTGCCTGGAGTCCTCAGGGGTTGGCAGATACGCAGTATTTT
CDR3aa: CAWSPQGLADTQYF

d_gene: NA
abundance: NA
v_gene: TRBV11-2
j_gene: TRBJ1-4
CDR3nt: TGTGCCAGCAGCTTCCTCGGGGAAAAACTGTTTTTT
CDR3aa: CASSFLGEKLFF

d_gene: TRBD1
abundance: NA
v_gene: TRBV28
j_gene: TRBJ2-4
CDR3nt: TGTGCCAGCATCAAAGGGACAGCCAGAGGGGAAAACATTCAGTACTTC
CDR3aa: CASIKGTARGENIQYF

d_gene: NA
abundance: NA
v_gene: TRBV10-3
j_gene: TRBJ2-5
CDR3nt: TGTGCCATCAGACAAACGGCGGGACAGCGTGGGACCCAGTACTTC
CDR3aa: CAIRQTAGQRGTQYF

d_gene: NA
abundance: NA
v_gene: TRBV28
j_gene: TRBJ2-7
CDR3nt: TGTGCCAGCAGTTTCTTGAGTTACGAGCAGTACTTC
CDR3aa: CASSFLSYEQYF

d_gene: TRBD2
abundance: once
v_gene: TRBV11-3
j_gene: TRBJ2-7
CDR3nt: TGTGCCAGCAGCCCCGGTGGACTAGCGGGGCCTTACGAGCAGTACTTC
CDR3aa: CASSPGGLAGPYEQYF

d_gene: NA
abundance: NA
v_gene: TRBV10-3
j_gene: TRBJ2-1
CDR3nt: TGTGCCATCACCGGACAACCTGTCAATGAGCAGTTCTTC
CDR3aa: CAITGQPVNEQFF

d_gene: TRBD2
abundance: NA
v_gene: TRBV6-1
j_gene: TRBJ2-7
CDR3nt: TGTGCCAGCAGTGAACTTGCCCAGACCGGGACTAGAGGCTACGAGCAGTACTTC
CDR3aa: CASSELAQTGTRGYEQYF

d_gene: TRBD1
abundance: NA
v_gene: TRBV28
j_gene: TRBJ1-2
CDR3nt: TGTGCCAGCAGTCCAGGACAGGGGCGGTATGGCTACACCTTC
CDR3aa: CASSPGQGRYGYTF

d_gene: NA
abundance: NA
v_gene: TRBV5-4
j_gene: TRBJ2-5
CDR3nt: TGTGCCAGCAGCTTGGTGGGTGAGGGGGGTTTCCAAGAGACCCAGTACTTC
CDR3aa: CASSLVGEGGFQETQYF

d_gene: NA
abundance: NA
v_gene: TRBV11-2
j_gene: TRBJ1-1
CDR3nt: TGTGCCAGCAGCTTAGGTGGGGGAAAGCTGAACACTGAAGCTTTCTTT
CDR3aa: CASSLGGGKLNTEAFF

d_gene: TRBD2
abundance: NA
v_gene: TRBV28
j_gene: TRBJ2-5
CDR3nt: TGTGCCAGCAGTTCGGGGACTAGCGGTGGGGAGACCCAGTACTTC
CDR3aa: CASSSGTSGGETQYF

d_gene: NA
abundance: NA
v_gene: TRBV25-1
j_gene: TRBJ2-5
CDR3nt: TGTGCCAGCAGTGTTACAGGGTCGGGAGAGACCCAGTACTTC
CDR3aa: CASSVTGSGETQYF

d_gene: NA
abundance: many
v_gene: TRBV7-9
j_gene: TRBJ2-7
CDR3nt: TGTGCCAGCAGCCCGACCGGGAGACCCGAGCAGTACTTC
CDR3aa: CASSPTGRPEQYF

d_gene: NA
abundance: NA
v_gene: TRBV30
j_gene: TRBJ2-7
CDR3nt: TGTGCCTGGAGTACGGGAGCCCCCTACGAGCAGTACTTC
CDR3aa: CAWSTGAPYEQYF

d_gene: NA
abundance: NA
v_gene: TRBV5-1
j_gene: TRBJ2-7
CDR3nt: TGCGCCAGCAGCTTCGGAAGGCCCGGGGAGCAGTACTTC
CDR3aa: CASSFGRPGEQYF

d_gene: NA
abundance: NA
v_gene: TRBV10-3
j_gene: TRBJ1-2
CDR3nt: TGTGCCATCAACTCTGGAGGGCTCGATGGCTACACCTTC
CDR3aa: CAINSGGLDGYTF

d_gene: NA
abundance: NA
v_gene: TRBV6-4
j_gene: TRBJ2-3
CDR3nt: TGTGCCAGCAGAAGGCCTAGCACAGATACGCAGTATTTT
CDR3aa: CASRRPSTDTQYF